The text below deals with one T cell receptor (beta chain). This clone's antigen is unknown. Base qualities are not provided; no much larger clone lies one nucleotide away. The data derive from a study of sequential checkpoint blockade in melanoma (dated by TCRdb to about 2019). About the full investigation: Patients were randomized 1:1 to first-line nivolumab followed by ipilimumab (arm A) or ipilimumab followed by nivolumab (arm B). Maintenance nivolumab came after each of the two trial sequences. Study-wide conclusions, independent of this receptor: Larger, independent patient cohorts are needed to validate the response-prediction model that combines TCR metrics and mutation burden.

V gives up 1 base and J gives up 4 bases, and the segment between their germline ends measures 13 bases. The CDR3 contains 15 residues, cysteine and phenylalanine counted. This entry keeps only the CDR3 DNA: 45 bases, framed from base 1. CDR1 is given as SEHNR and CDR2 as FQNEAQ, both from the germline V gene (reference sequence). The sample's treatment or condition, from its label and the paper: randomized to nivolumab then ipilimumab (arm A) or the reverse (arm B). No trial patient had received prior DNA-damaging chemotherapy. Thawed PBMCs were sorted on a FACS Aria II flow cytometer to isolate live CD3+CD8+ cells negative for CD19 and CD56. Samples came from patients with melanoma in CheckMate 064, a randomized, open-label phase II trial of sequential checkpoint blockade. Peripheral blood mononuclear cells were collected by leukapheresis, purified using Ficoll-Paque, and frozen in human serum containing approximately 9.6% DMSO. Immediately after sorting, the purity of sorted blood CD3+CD8+ cells was verified to be >98%, after which DNA was extracted.

TCRbeta CDR3 regions were immunosequenced from genomic DNA with the immunoSEQ Assay. Genomic DNA was amplified by bias-controlled multiplex PCR before high-throughput sequencing. The authors processed their data as follows. To quantify the absolute abundance of each unique TCRbeta CDR3 region, the sequences were collapsed and filtered. Clonality, defined as 1 minus Pielou's evenness, was calculated using productive rearrangements only. Clones with significantly greater frequencies in on-treatment versus baseline samples were identified using a previously published method. What TCRdb holds here is the immuneACCESS table cut down to in-frame rearrangements. Part of the clones is not present; checked against another copy, under half of the missing clones reflect an unresolved V gene, and the others are unexplained. The D gene and trimming were derived from the DNA, and the V and J assignments and clone size from that table. Here the sample has approximately 17,000 clones; roughly 93% occur a single time. The ten largest clonotypes hold 24% of the sample.

The specimen comprised CD8+ T cells sorted from blood (inferred from file names), sampled from a patient given nivolumab and ipilimumab in sequence. The rearrangement joined TRBV7-9 to TRBJ1-2, with no reliable assignment of the D segment. This receptor was identified in a human donor with melanoma. The DNA sequence follows: TGTGCCAGCAGCTTAGGTGCGGGGAATAGCTATGGCTACACCTTC. Its protein reads: CASSLGAGNSYGYTF.